These 3 T cell receptor beta chains were all obtained from the same sample, sequenced in a study of T cell responses to AZD1222 COVID-19 vaccine. Libraries were prepared by immunoSEQ multiplex PCR; TCRdb keeps only in-frame clonotypes and omits some of them. The table lists roughly 190,000 clones, around 92% of them singletons. The sample here was peripheral blood, taken on day 0 of AZD1222 vaccination. The origin of the receptors is an adult in good health.

The gene calls are TRBV25-1 and TRBJ1-4, with a weak D call TRBD1 (5 bases). The V end was cut by 3 bases, the J end by 0 bases, with 11 bases between. CDR1 MGHDK and CDR2 SYGVNS come from the germline V gene. The CDR3 is made up of 16 amino acids. Written as DNA, the CDR3 is TGTGCCAGCAGTGAGGGGGTTTTGGCAACTAATGAAAAACTGTTTTTT. Amino acid sequence: CASSEGVLATNEKLFF.

The gene calls are TRBV29-1 and TRBJ1-1; 9 bases line up with TRBD1. This CDR3 is built from 14 residues. CDR1 SQVTM and CDR2 ANQGSEA come from the germline V gene. V dropped 3 bases and J dropped 4; count of bases not matched to a gene: 6. Here the CDR3 DNA reads TGCAGCGTTGACGAAGGACAGGGGTTCACTGAAGCTTTCTTT. Translation: CSVDEGQGFTEAFF.

The CDR3 DNA sequence: TGCGCCAGCAGCTTGGTTACGGGGACTGGGGCCAACGTCCTGACTTTC. It yields the protein CASSLVTGTGANVLTF. This chain uses TRBV5-1 with TRBJ2-6; a weak D match, TRBD2 (5 bases). Trimming pared 0 bases from V and 2 bases from J, leaving 9 bases between. The CDR3 length is 16 residues. Germline CDR1 SGHRS, CDR2 YFSETQ.